This T cell receptor (beta chain) originates from a study of cytomegalovirus exposure and HLA in healthy donors. PCR employed 60 Vbeta and 13 Jbeta primers. Profiled with immunoSEQ multiplex PCR; TCRdb holds only in-frame clones, not every one. Seen here are about 150,000 clones, about 70% observed once, and the top ten hold less than 3.5%. Input material: PBMCs. The sequence came from a man aged 18 to 30 in good health and CMV-seronegative.

CDR3 sequence reads: CASSPTSLANTGELFF. The DNA of the CDR3 is TGCGCCAGCAGCCCCACTAGCTTAGCGAACACCGGGGAGCTGTTTTTT. The rearrangement uses TRBV5-1 and TRBJ2-2, with D maybe TRBD2 (6 bases). The CDR3 covers 16 residues. Germline values: CDR1 SGHRS, CDR2 YFSETQ. The ends were cut back, 4 bases at V and 0 bases at J, with 13 bases in the middle.